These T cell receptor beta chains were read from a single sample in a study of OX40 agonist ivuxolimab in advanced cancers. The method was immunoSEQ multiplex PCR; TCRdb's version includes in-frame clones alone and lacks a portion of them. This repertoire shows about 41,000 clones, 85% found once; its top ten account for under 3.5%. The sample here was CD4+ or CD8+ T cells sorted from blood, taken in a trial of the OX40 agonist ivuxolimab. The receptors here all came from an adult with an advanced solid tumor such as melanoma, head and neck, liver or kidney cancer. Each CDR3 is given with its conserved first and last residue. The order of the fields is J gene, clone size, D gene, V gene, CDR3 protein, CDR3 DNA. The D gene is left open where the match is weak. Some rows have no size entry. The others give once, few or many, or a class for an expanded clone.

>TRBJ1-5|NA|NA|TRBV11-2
CASAQGSHQPQHF
TGTGCCAGCGCCCAGGGCAGCCATCAGCCCCAGCATTTT
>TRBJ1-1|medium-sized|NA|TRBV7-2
CASSFTESTEAFF
TGTGCCAGCAGCTTCACAGAGAGCACTGAAGCTTTCTTT
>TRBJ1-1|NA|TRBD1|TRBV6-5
CASSSQGAWTEAFF
TGTGCCAGCAGTTCTCAGGGGGCTTGGACTGAAGCTTTCTTT
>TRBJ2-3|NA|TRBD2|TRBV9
CASSVGLAGGADTQYF
TGTGCCAGCAGCGTAGGGCTAGCGGGAGGTGCAGATACGCAGTATTTT
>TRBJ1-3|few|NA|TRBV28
CASSWVSRSTGNTIYF
TGTGCCAGCAGTTGGGTCTCGAGATCGACTGGAAACACCATATATTTT
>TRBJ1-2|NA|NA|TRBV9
CASSVGTGYGYTF
TGTGCCAGCAGCGTAGGGACTGGCTATGGCTACACCTTC
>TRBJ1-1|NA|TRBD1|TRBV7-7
CASSPLQGSTEAFF
TGTGCTAGCAGCCCTCTACAGGGGAGCACTGAAGCTTTCTTT
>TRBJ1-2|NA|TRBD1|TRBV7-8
CASSSRQGIYGYTF
TGTGCCAGCAGCTCCCGACAGGGGATATATGGCTACACCTTC
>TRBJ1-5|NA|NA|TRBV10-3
CAISEIGGSNQPQHF
TGTGCCATCAGTGAGATTGGGGGGAGCAATCAGCCCCAGCATTTT
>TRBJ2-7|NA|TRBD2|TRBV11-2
CASSLRLAGGHYEQYF
TGTGCCAGCAGCTTACGACTAGCGGGAGGGCACTACGAGCAGTACTTC
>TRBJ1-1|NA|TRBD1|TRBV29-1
CSYQPTGGTEAFF
TGCAGCTACCAACCGACAGGGGGGACTGAAGCTTTCTTT
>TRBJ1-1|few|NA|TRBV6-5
CASSLSWNTEAFF
TGTGCCAGCAGCCTATCATGGAACACTGAAGCTTTCTTT
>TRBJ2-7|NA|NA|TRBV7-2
CASSPGGYEQYF
TGTGCCAGCAGCCCTGGCGGTTACGAGCAGTACTTC
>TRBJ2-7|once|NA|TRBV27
CASSSLGNPFLPTLYEQYF
TGTGCCAGCTCCTCCCTCGGGAATCCATTCCTCCCCACGCTATACGAGCAGTACTTC
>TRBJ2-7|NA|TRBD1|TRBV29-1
CSVAARTGDPYEQYF
TGCAGCGTTGCCGCCCGGACAGGGGATCCCTACGAGCAGTACTTC
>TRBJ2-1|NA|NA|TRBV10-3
CAISESVGFSYNEQFF
TGTGCCATCAGTGAGTCGGTGGGGTTCTCCTACAATGAGCAGTTCTTC
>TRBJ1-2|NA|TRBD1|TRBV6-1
CATTGGQSGYTF
TGTGCCACCACAGGGGGGCAGAGTGGCTACACCTTC
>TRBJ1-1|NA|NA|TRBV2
CASRRTGQDTEAFF
TGTGCCAGCAGACGCACGGGGCAGGACACTGAAGCTTTCTTT
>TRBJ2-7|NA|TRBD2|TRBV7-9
CASSARRLAGYEQYF
TGTGCCAGCAGCGCTAGAAGACTAGCGGGCTACGAGCAGTACTTC
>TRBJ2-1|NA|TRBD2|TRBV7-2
CASSLRKRERDEQFF
TGTGCCAGCAGCTTAAGGAAGCGGGAGCGGGATGAGCAGTTCTTC
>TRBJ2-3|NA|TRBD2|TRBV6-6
CASSWRGGGTDTQYF
TGTGCCAGCAGTTGGCGGGGAGGGGGCACAGATACGCAGTATTTT
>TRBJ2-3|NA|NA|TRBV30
CAKSRGTDTQYF
TGTGCCAAAAGTCGGGGCACAGATACGCAGTATTTT
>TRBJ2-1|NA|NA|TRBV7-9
CASSRGGERPYNEQFF
TGTGCCAGCAGTCGAGGTGGGGAGAGACCTTACAATGAGCAGTTCTTC
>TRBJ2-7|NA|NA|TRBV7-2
CASSLDRPYEQYF
TGTGCCAGCAGCTTGGACAGACCCTACGAGCAGTACTTC
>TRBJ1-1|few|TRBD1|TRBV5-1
CASSLEGQGRWGEAFF
TGCGCCAGCAGCTTGGAGGGACAGGGACGTTGGGGTGAAGCTTTCTTT
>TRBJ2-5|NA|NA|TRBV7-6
CASSRGSTQETQYF
TGTGCCAGCAGCCGAGGCAGCACCCAAGAGACCCAGTACTTC
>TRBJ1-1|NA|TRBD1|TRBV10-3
CAISGWDRGDTEAFF
TGTGCCATCAGTGGATGGGACAGGGGGGACACTGAAGCTTTCTTT
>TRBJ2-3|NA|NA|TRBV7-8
CASSLDADTQYF
TGTGCCAGCAGCTTAGATGCAGATACGCAGTATTTT
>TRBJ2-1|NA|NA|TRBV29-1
CSVEDEQFF
TGCAGCGTTGAGGATGAGCAGTTCTTC
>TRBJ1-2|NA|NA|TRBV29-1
CSVDVGTNTF
TGCAGCGTTGACGTGGGCACAAACACCTTC
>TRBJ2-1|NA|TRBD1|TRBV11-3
CASSKGAGYNEQFF
TGTGCCAGCAGCAAGGGGGCAGGGTACAATGAGCAGTTCTTC
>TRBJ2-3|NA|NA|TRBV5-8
CASSLGEGVFTDTQYF
TGTGCCAGCAGCTTGGGGGAGGGGGTCTTCACAGATACGCAGTATTTT
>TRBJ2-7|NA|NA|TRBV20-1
CSAKATGQYF
TGCAGTGCGAAGGCCACGGGGCAGTACTTC
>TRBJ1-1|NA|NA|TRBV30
CAWSGYKSRPNTEAFF
TGTGCCTGGAGTGGATATAAATCGCGCCCGAACACTGAAGCTTTCTTT
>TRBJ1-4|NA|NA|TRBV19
CASSIETTNEKLFF
TGTGCCAGTAGTATTGAGACAACTAATGAAAAACTGTTTTTT
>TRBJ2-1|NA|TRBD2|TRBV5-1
CASSLEPGLALYEQFF
TGCGCCAGCAGCCTTGAACCGGGACTAGCGTTATATGAGCAGTTCTTC
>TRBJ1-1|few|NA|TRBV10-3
CASSPHQNTEAFF
TGTGCCAGCAGCCCACACCAGAACACTGAAGCTTTCTTT
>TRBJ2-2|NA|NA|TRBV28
CASSLVDYTGELFF
TGTGCCAGCAGTTTGGTCGATTACACCGGGGAGCTGTTTTTT
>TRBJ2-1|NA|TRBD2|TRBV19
CASSMVASGYNEQFF
TGTGCCAGTAGTATGGTGGCTAGCGGTTACAATGAGCAGTTCTTC
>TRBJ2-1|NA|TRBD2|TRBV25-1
CASSGLGGNEQFF
TGTGCCAGCAGTGGTTTGGGGGGGAATGAGCAGTTCTTC
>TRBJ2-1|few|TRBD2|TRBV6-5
CASSYQAGAGGNEQFF
TGTGCCAGCAGTTACCAGGCGGGAGCGGGGGGCAATGAGCAGTTCTTC
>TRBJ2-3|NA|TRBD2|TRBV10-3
CAIRPSGRAPDTQYF
TGTGCCATCAGGCCTAGCGGGAGGGCCCCAGATACGCAGTATTTT
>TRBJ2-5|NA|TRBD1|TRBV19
CASSIGDSSQETQYF
TGTGCCAGTAGTATAGGGGACAGTAGCCAAGAGACCCAGTACTTC
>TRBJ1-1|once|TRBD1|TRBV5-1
CASSFGQGARAEAFF
TGCGCCAGCAGCTTTGGACAGGGGGCTAGGGCTGAAGCTTTCTTT
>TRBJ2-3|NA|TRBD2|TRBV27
CASSSQLAGVTDTQYF
TGTGCCAGCAGTTCCCAACTAGCGGGGGTCACAGATACGCAGTATTTT
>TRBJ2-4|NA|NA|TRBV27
CASRPLQWRALAKNIQYF
TGTGCCAGCAGACCTTTACAATGGAGAGCCTTGGCCAAAAACATTCAGTACTTC
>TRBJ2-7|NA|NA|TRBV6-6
CASSSQREVEQYF
TGTGCCAGCAGTTCCCAGAGAGAGGTCGAGCAGTACTTC
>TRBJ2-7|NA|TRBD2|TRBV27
CASSFRVAGGLSSYEQYF
TGTGCCAGCAGTTTTCGGGTAGCGGGAGGCCTGAGCTCCTACGAGCAGTACTTC
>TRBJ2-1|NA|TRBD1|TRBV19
CASSHRGNEQFF
TGTGCCAGTAGCCACAGGGGGAATGAGCAGTTCTTC
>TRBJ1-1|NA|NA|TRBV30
CAWRTGAGRTEAFF
TGTGCCTGGAGGACGGGGGCTGGGAGGACTGAAGCTTTCTTT
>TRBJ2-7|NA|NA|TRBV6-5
CASSYIGTASYEQYF
TGTGCCAGCAGTTATATTGGGACCGCTTCCTACGAGCAGTACTTC